This T cell receptor beta chain was retrieved from a study of PD-1 blockade in mismatch repair-deficient tumors. Study-level information: All were previously treated, progressing patients with around 12 mismatch repair-deficient cancer types. Study results and caveats: Tumor-resident clones, often absent from pretreatment blood, expanded after pembrolizumab and then contracted.

The protocol was immunoSEQ multiplex PCR, while the TCRdb copy is restricted to in-frame clones and leaves out a portion. Altogether about 79,000 clones are present, roughly 80% being singletons, with the ten largest covering around 5.1%. The V gene's germline CDR1 is MGHRA and CDR2 YSYEKL. Trimming pared 3 bases from V and 3 bases from J, leaving 11 bases between. The CDR3 loop spans 14 amino acids. Mismatch repair deficiency was confirmed in all patients, by PCR or immunohistochemistry. The TCR-sequenced patients were a few responders to pembrolizumab. Points on this clone: As yet, its antigen is unknown.

The sample here was peripheral blood, taken 44 weeks after starting pembrolizumab. This TCR was sampled from an adult with mismatch repair-deficient cancer. This sequence joins TRBV4-1 and TRBJ2-5; tentative D call: TRBD2 (6 bases). The CDR3 sequence is CASSQNLAKETQYF. In DNA form, the CDR3 reads TGCGCCAGCAGCCAGAATCTAGCGAAAGAGACCCAGTACTTC.